Listed below are T cell receptor beta chains from one sample, sequenced in a study of shared clonotypes between healthy human individuals. Profiled with immunoSEQ multiplex PCR; TCRdb holds only in-frame clones, not every one. The sample consists of millions of clones, around 95% of them appearing once. Material: naive CD4+ T cells sorted from blood. Receptor source: a man aged 18 to 35 in good health. Each CDR3 is given with its conserved first and last residue. The D gene is left open where the match is weak. A row's size may be missing; if present it is once, few, many or a size class.

V	J	size	D	CDR3	DNA
TRBV7-2	TRBJ1-5	.	.	CASSPGGGVGQPQHF	TGTGCCAGCAGCCCCGGTGGGGGCGTGGGTCAGCCCCAGCATTTT
TRBV18	TRBJ2-7	few	TRBD1	CASSPGTGGTYEQYF	TGTGCCAGCTCACCTGGGACAGGGGGAACCTACGAGCAGTACTTC
TRBV10-3	TRBJ2-5	once	.	CAISAMRETQYF	TGTGCCATCAGTGCGATGAGAGAGACCCAGTACTTC
TRBV7-2	TRBJ2-7	.	TRBD1	CASSARQGSGEQYF	TGTGCCAGCAGCGCCAGACAGGGTTCGGGCGAGCAGTACTTC
TRBV6-5	TRBJ2-7	.	.	CASTQYSYEQYF	TGTGCCAGCACACAGTACTCCTACGAGCAGTACTTC
TRBV30	TRBJ1-6	.	TRBD1	CAWNLQTGGYSPLHF	TGTGCCTGGAACCTGCAGACAGGGGGGTATTCACCCCTCCACTTT
TRBV2	TRBJ2-1	once	.	CASSEAGKISNEQFF	TGTGCCAGCAGTGAAGCGGGGAAGATTTCCAATGAGCAGTTCTTC
TRBV7-6	TRBJ1-4	.	TRBD1	CASSPGQGNEKLFF	TGTGCCAGCAGCCCGGGACAGGGAAATGAAAAACTGTTTTTT
TRBV10-2	TRBJ1-1	.	.	CASRDGGLVTEAFF	TGCGCCAGCAGGGACGGGGGGCTGGTCACTGAAGCTTTCTTT
TRBV30	TRBJ2-2	.	.	CAWSVRLLTGELFF	TGTGCCTGGAGTGTACGTCTTCTCACCGGGGAGCTGTTTTTT
TRBV27	TRBJ2-1	.	TRBD2	CASSLSSGRYYSSYNEQFF	TGTGCCAGCAGTTTATCTAGCGGGAGGTATTATAGCTCCTACAATGAGCAGTTCTTC
TRBV5-4	TRBJ2-3	.	.	CASSLKQGDTQYF	TGTGCCAGCAGCCTAAAACAGGGAGATACGCAGTATTTT
TRBV11-2	TRBJ1-2	.	TRBD1	CASSLVAGGDYGYTF	TGTGCCAGCAGCTTAGTGGCAGGGGGCGACTATGGCTACACCTTC